The 17 T cell receptor beta chains below were found in one sample sequenced in a study of regulatory T cells in long-lasting Graves disease. Assembly of TCR beta libraries relied on iRepertoire HTBI primers together with Arm-PCR of CDR3 regions. MiXCR, applied by TCRdb to the multiplex PCR reads, yields one record per CDR3 protein. This table holds hundreds of thousands of distinct CDR3 sequences, about 16% found once. Time point in this sample: newly diagnosed GD, antithyroid drugs for less than 3 months. Making the TCR library involved RNA that had been extracted from PBMCs. The same specimen was also included in a second study, on T cells in Graves' hyperthyroidism and ophthalmopathy.

Source: peripheral blood mononuclear cells (PBMCs), taken at new diagnosis, from a patient treated with antithyroid drugs. These receptor sequences come from a woman in her twenties or thirties with Graves disease.

The sample holds many counts of this clonotype. V and J are TRBV28 and TRBJ2-1; D is ambiguous. The germline gives CDR1 MDHEN, CDR2 SYDVKM. Trimming removed 3 bases at V and 0 bases at J, with 12 bases between. This CDR3 has 16 amino acids. The DNA for the CDR3 is TGTGCCAGCAGTTTGGCAGCCCATAACTCCTACAATGAGCAGTTCTTC. It specifies CASSLAAHNSYNEQFF.

This clonotype was counted ten times or more. J is TRBJ2-7 and V is TRBV6-2 or TRBV6-3; D is unresolved. CDR1 and CDR2 from the germline V gene are MNHEY and SVGEGT. The germline V and J ends were trimmed by 2 bases and 5 bases, with 10 bases remaining between them. CDR3 length: 13 residues. CDR3 residues: CASSYGSRNEQYF. The DNA of the CDR3 is TGTGCCAGCAGTTACGGGTCTCGAAACGAGCAGTACTTC.

The table lists this clonotype with many counts. The chain is built from TRBV7-9 and TRBJ2-3; TRBD2 might be the D (6 bases). The ends were cut back, 3 bases at V and 4 bases at J, with 11 bases in the middle. CDR1 SEHNR and CDR2 FQNEAQ come from the germline V gene (reference sequence). The CDR3 sequence is 14 residues long. CDR3: CASSLSGASDTQYF. The CDR3 nucleotides read TGTGCCAGCAGCTTGTCGGGAGCGTCAGATACGCAGTATTTT.

This chain links TRBV30 with TRBJ1-4, with D tentatively TRBD1 (5 bases). Trimming shortened V by 2 bases and J by 2 bases, and 21 bases separated the two germline ends. CDR3 length equals 18 residues. CDR1 and CDR2 (germline): GTSNPN, SVGIG (reference sequence). Here the CDR3 DNA reads TGTGCCTGGAGTTCACCCCCATTGGGTGGGGCCACTAATGAAAAACTGTTTTTT. Protein product: CAWSSPPLGGATNEKLFF.

The J gene is TRBJ1-1, the V gene TRBV10-2; no firm D call. The CDR3 totals 13 residues. Per germline, CDR1 WSHSY and CDR2 SAAADI. V lost 7 bases, J lost 0 bases, and 9 bases lay in between. The DNA for the CDR3 is TGCGCCAGCATAGGAGTCATGAACACTGAAGCTTTCTTT. This gives the protein CASIGVMNTEAFF.

The sample holds many counts of this clonotype. The chain carries TRBV5-5 and TRBJ2-3; no clear D. Trimming shortened V by 3 bases and J by 2 bases, and 10 bases separated the two germline ends. Germline lookup yields CDR1 SGHKS and CDR2 YYEKEE (reference sequence). The CDR3 extends over 14 amino acids. CDR3 nucleotides: TGTGCCAGCAGCTCTGTTCCCCTCACAGATACGCAGTATTTT. As protein: CASSSVPLTDTQYF.

This sequence joins TRBV5-1 and TRBJ1-1; D gene uncertain. The CDR3 is 14 amino acids. With 9 bases removed from V and 4 bases from J, the gap between germline ends came to 19 bases. Germline lookup yields CDR1 SGHRS and CDR2 YFSETQ. The CDR3 coding sequence is TGCGCCACCGCGCCCCGGGAGGGTTTCACTGAAGCTTTCTTT. This gives the protein CATAPREGFTEAFF.

This clonotype was counted many times. The chain joins TRBV7-3 to TRBJ2-1, with 13 nucleotides matching TRBD2. This CDR3 contains 15 residues. The junction had 3 bases not matched to a gene; V was cut back by 0 bases and J by 10 bases. The germline CDR1 and CDR2 sequences are SGHTA and FQGTGA. This CDR3 reads CASSLTGLAGEEQFF. CDR3 DNA sequence: TGTGCCAGCAGCTTAACAGGACTAGCGGGAGAGGAGCAGTTCTTC.

In this sample, this clonotype turned up a few times. The chain couples TRBV24-1 to TRBJ2-1, with D possibly matching TRBD1 (7 bases). Deletions cut 3 bases from V and 6 bases from J, with 14 bases between. The CDR3 loop spans 15 amino acids. CDR1 is KGHDR, CDR2 SFDVKD, per germline. The DNA for the CDR3 is TGTGCCACCAGTGATCAGGGGGGCCAAATCAATGAGCAGTTCTTC. Translating gives CATSDQGGQINEQFF.

In its sample, this clonotype was seen many times. The chain carries TRBV27 and TRBJ2-5; D is perhaps TRBD2 (5 bases). The last part of the DNA fits TRBJ2-1 better; the J call may be wrong. The CDR3 is made up of 14 amino acids. CDR1 and CDR2 from the germline V gene are MNHEY and SMNVEV (reference sequence). The DNA for the CDR3 is TGTGCCAGCAGTCTTAGTGCGGGCGGCAATGAGCAGTTCTTC. This gives the protein CASSLSAGGNEQFF.

J is TRBJ1-2 and V is TRBV18; D is unclear. Germline V CDR1 and CDR2: KGHSH, LQKENI. V gave up 0 bases and J gave up 5 bases, with 10 bases separating them. The CDR3 is made up of 14 amino acids. In DNA, the CDR3 is TGTGCCAGCTCACCACCGAACAGCGAGTATGGCTACACCTTC. This translates into CASSPPNSEYGYTF.

Many counts were recorded for this clonotype. The V gene is TRBV19, the J gene TRBJ2-1; TRBD2 agrees at 8 bases. Trimming removed 3 bases from V and 4 bases from J; junction bases left unmatched: 5. This CDR3 has 15 amino acids. Germline V CDR1 and CDR2: LNHDA, SQIVND (reference sequence). CDR3 bases: TGTGCCAGTAGTATGAAGACTAGCGTATACAATGAGCAGTTCTTC. Protein sequence: CASSMKTSVYNEQFF.

At least ten counts were recorded for this clonotype. The genes are TRBV28 and TRBJ2-2, with unresolved D. Germline V CDR1 and CDR2: MDHEN, SYDVKM. The CDR3 loop spans 15 amino acids. V was shortened by 2 bases and J by 1 base, with 8 bases between the two germline ends. The CDR3 nucleotides read TGTGCCAGCAGTTTAGAGAGAGTGAACACCGGGGAGCTGTTTTTT. Protein sequence: CASSLERVNTGELFF.

This clonotype occurred many times. DNA for the CDR3: TGTGCCAGCAGTTCATCTCTGCCAACTAATGAAAAACTGTTTTTT. It translates to CASSSSLPTNEKLFF. The chain uses TRBV28 and TRBJ1-4; D not certain. Germline V gene lookup returns CDR1 MDHEN and CDR2 SYDVKM. The germline V and J ends were trimmed by 4 bases and 0 bases, with 9 bases remaining between them. The CDR3 is 15 residues long.

This clonotype was seen ten or more times. The V call is TRBV24-1, the J call TRBJ1-2; tentatively, D is TRBD1 (5 bases). The CDR3 length is 12 residues. Germline V CDR1 and CDR2: KGHDR, SFDVKD. V was cut by 7 bases and J by 1 base, with 6 bases left in between. The CDR3 sequence is CATSDSNYGYTF. The CDR3 bases are TGTGCCACCAGCGACAGTAACTATGGCTACACCTTC.

The rearrangement links TRBV9 to TRBJ1-3; D is possibly TRBD1 (5 bases). This CDR3 contains 16 residues. The germline gives CDR1 SGDLS, CDR2 YYNGEE. Trimming pared 3 bases from V and 2 bases from J, leaving 15 bases between. The CDR3 DNA sequence: TGTGCCAGCAGCGCCGGCGGGAGGGGCCCTGGAAACACCATATATTTT. Its translation is CASSAGGRGPGNTIYF.

This clonotype was counted only a few times. The chain recombines TRBV15 with TRBJ2-7; no reliable D call. This CDR3 contains 14 residues. Trimming left V 1 base short and J 2 bases short, with 9 bases between. Germline CDR1 is LNHNV and CDR2 is YYDKDF (reference sequence). The CDR3 DNA is TGTGCCACCAGCAGAGTTCTTGAAGCCTACGAGCAGTACTTC. It translates to CATSRVLEAYEQYF.